This T cell receptor (beta chain) was identified in a study of early T cells in non-severe SARS-CoV-2 infection. Study overall: Unpaired chains resulted from sequencing bulk RNA of unsorted whole blood.

Unique molecular identifiers (one per individual cDNA molecule) were attached. TCRdb reprocessed the 5' RACE reads via MiXCR and lists one record per CDR3 protein. Among about 55,000 distinct CDR3 sequences listed, approximately 15% were seen once. In regard to this clonotype: Its matching antigen is unknown.

Trimming removed 0 bases from V and 1 base from J, with 6 bases in between. This CDR3 region has 14 residues. Germline V CDR1 and CDR2: KGHSH, LQKENI. Points from the study as a whole: Anti-spike CD8 responses were favored by VDJdb matching, which missed private and CD4 specificities.

Sequencing was performed on whole blood, taken at baseline. This sequence originates from an adult who was a healthcare worker with PCR-confirmed SARS-CoV-2 infection or an uninfected control (not recorded which). The chain couples TRBV18 to TRBJ1-1; D might be TRBD1 (6 bases). CDR3: CASSPPGQNTEAFF. CDR3 nucleotides: TGTGCCAGCTCACCACCGGGACAGAACACTGAAGCTTTCTTT. Combining the CDR3 with reference TRBV18 and TRBJ1-1 gives the whole variable domain NAGVMQNPRHLVRRRGQEARLRCSPMKGHSHVYWYRQLPEEGLKFMVYLQKENIIDESGMPKERFSAEFPKEGPSILRIQQVVRGDSAAYFCASSPPGQNTEAFFGQGTRLTVV.